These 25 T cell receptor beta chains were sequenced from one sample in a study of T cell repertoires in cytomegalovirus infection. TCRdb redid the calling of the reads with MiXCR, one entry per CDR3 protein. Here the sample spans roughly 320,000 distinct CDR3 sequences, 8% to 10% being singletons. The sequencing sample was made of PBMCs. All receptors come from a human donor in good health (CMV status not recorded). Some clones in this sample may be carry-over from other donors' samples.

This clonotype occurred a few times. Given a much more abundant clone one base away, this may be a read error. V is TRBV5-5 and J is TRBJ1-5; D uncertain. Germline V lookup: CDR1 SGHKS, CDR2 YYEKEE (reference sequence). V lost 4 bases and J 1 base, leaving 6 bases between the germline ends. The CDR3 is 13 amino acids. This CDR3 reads CASSADSNQPQHF. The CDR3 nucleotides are TGTGCCAGCAGCGCGGACAGCAATCAGCCCCAGCATTTT.

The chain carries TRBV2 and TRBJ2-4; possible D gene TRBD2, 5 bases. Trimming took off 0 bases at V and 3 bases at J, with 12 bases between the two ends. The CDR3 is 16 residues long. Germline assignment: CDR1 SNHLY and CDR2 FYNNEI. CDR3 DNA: TGTGCCAGCAGTGAAGCGGAGACTGGGAGCAAAAACATTCAGTACTTC. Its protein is CASSEAETGSKNIQYF.

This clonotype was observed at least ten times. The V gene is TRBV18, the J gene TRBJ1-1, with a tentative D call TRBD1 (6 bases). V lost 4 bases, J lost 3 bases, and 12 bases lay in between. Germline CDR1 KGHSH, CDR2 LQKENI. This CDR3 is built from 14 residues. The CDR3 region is CASSLMDRDTEAFF. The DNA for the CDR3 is TGTGCCAGCTCACTCATGGACAGAGACACTGAAGCTTTCTTT.

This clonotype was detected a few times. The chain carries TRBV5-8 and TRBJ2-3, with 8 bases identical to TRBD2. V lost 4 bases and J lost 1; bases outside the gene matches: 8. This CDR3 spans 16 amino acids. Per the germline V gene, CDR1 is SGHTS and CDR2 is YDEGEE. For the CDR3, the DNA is TGTGCCAGCAGCCTATCGACTAGCGTGGGCACAGATACGCAGTATTTT. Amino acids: CASSLSTSVGTDTQYF.

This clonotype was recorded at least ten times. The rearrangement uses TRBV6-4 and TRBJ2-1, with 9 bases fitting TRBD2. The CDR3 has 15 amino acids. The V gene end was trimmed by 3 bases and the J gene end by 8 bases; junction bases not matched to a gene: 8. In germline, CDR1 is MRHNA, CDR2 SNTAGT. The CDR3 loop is CASSERLAGPDEQFF. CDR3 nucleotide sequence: TGTGCCAGCAGTGAGCGGCTAGCGGGGCCCGATGAGCAGTTCTTC.

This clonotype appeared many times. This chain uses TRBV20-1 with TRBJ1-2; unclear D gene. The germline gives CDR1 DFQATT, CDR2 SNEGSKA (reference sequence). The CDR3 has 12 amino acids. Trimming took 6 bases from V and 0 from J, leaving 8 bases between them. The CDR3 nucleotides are TGCAGTGCGGCGGATTCTAACTATGGCTACACCTTC. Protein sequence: CSAADSNYGYTF.

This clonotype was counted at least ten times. The CDR3 reads CASSLPGGYNEQFF. The CDR3 coding sequence is TGCGCCAGCAGCCTCCCCGGCGGATACAATGAGCAGTTCTTC. The rearrangement uses TRBV5-1 and TRBJ2-1; D unclear. This CDR3 region has 14 residues. From germline, CDR1 is SGHRS and CDR2 YFSETQ. Trimming took 4 bases from V and 4 from J, leaving 12 bases between them.

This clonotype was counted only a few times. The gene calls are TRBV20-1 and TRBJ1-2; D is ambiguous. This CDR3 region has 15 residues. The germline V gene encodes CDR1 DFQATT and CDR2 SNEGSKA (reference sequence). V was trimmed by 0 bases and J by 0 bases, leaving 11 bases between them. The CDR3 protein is CSARDPRLANYGYTF. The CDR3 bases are TGCAGTGCTAGAGATCCTAGACTAGCTAACTATGGCTACACCTTC.

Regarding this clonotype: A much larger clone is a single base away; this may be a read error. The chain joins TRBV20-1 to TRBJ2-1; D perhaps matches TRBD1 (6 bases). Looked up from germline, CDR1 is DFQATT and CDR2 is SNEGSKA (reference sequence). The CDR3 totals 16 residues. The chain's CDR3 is CNAPRTVLSSYNEQFF. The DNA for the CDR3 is TGCAATGCTCCTCGGACAGTCCTGAGCTCCTACAATGAGCAGTTCTTC.

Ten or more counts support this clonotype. In DNA, the CDR3 is TGTGCCAGCAGTGAATTATACGAGCAGTACTTC. Residues: CASSELYEQYF. This chain joins TRBV2 and TRBJ2-7; D is unclear. In germline, CDR1 is SNHLY, CDR2 FYNNEI. V was trimmed by 2 bases and J by 4 bases, leaving 3 bases between them. This CDR3 has 11 amino acids.

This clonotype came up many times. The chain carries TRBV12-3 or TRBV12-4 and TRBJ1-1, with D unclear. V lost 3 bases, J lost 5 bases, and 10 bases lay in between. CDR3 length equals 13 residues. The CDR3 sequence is CASSLLVRTEAFF. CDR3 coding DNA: TGTGCCAGCAGTTTGTTGGTGCGGACTGAAGCTTTCTTT.

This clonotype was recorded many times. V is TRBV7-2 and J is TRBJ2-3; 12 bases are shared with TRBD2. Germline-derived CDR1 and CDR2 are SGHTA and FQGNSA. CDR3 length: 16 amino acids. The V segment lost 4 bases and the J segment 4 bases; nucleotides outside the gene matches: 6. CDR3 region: CASSSGLAGSADTQYF. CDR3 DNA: TGTGCCAGCAGCTCGGGACTAGCGGGCTCGGCAGATACGCAGTATTTT.

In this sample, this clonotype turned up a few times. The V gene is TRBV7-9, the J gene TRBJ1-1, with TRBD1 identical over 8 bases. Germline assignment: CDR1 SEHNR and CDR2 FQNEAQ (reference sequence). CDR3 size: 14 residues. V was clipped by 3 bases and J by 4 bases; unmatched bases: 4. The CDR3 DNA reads TGTGCCAGCAGCTTCGGACAGGGACGCACTGAAGCTTTCTTT. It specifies CASSFGQGRTEAFF.

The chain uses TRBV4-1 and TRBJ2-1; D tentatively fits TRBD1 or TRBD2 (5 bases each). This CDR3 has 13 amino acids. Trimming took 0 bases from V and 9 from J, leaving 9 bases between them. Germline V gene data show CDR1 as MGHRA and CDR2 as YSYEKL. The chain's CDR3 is CASSQDERGEQFF. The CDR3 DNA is TGCGCCAGCAGCCAAGATGAGAGGGGTGAGCAGTTCTTC.

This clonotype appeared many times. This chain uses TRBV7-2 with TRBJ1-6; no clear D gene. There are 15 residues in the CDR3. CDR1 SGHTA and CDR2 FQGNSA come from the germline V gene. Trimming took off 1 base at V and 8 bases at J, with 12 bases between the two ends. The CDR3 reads CASSLEPGKYSPLHF. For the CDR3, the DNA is TGTGCCAGCAGCTTAGAACCAGGCAAATATTCACCCCTCCACTTT.

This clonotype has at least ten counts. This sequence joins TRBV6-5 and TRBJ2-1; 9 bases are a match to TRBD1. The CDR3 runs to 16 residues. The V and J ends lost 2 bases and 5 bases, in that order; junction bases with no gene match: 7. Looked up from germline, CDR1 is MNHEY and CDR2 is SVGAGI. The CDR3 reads CASSYPAGTGNNEQFF. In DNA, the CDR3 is TGTGCCAGCAGTTACCCGGCGGGGACAGGGAACAATGAGCAGTTCTTC.

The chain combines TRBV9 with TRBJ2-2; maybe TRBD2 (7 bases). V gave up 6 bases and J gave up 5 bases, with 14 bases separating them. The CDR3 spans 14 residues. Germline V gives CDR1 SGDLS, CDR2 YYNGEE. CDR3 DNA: TGTGCCAGCAACCCCGAGGGGGGGACCGGGGAGCTGTTTTTT. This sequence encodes CASNPEGGTGELFF.

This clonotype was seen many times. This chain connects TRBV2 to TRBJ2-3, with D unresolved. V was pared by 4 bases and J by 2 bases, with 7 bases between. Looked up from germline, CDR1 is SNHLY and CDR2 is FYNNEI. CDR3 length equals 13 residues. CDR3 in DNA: TGTGCCAGCAGTGTGGAGAACACAGATACGCAGTATTTT. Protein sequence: CASSVENTDTQYF.

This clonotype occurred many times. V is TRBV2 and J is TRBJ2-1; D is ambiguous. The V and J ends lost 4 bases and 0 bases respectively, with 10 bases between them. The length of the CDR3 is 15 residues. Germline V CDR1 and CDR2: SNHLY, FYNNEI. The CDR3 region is CASSGSPLSYNEQFF. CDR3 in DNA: TGTGCCAGCAGTGGAAGCCCACTCTCCTACAATGAGCAGTTCTTC.

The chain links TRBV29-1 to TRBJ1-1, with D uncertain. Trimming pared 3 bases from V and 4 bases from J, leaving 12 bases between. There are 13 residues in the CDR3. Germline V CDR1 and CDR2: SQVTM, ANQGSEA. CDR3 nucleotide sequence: TGCAGCGTTGATACCGACCGGGGCACTGAAGCTTTCTTT. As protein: CSVDTDRGTEAFF.

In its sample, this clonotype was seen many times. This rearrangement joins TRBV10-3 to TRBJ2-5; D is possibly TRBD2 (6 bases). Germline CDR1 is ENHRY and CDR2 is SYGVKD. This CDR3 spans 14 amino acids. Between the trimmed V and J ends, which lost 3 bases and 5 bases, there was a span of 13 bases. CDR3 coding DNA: TGTGCCATCAGTGACTTCCGAGGAGGGGAGACCCAGTACTTC. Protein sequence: CAISDFRGGETQYF.

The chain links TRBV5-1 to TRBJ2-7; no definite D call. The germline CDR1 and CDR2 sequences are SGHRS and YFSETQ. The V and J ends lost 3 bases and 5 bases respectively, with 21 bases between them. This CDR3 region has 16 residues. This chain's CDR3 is CASSSSYPLRTNEQYF. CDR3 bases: TGCGCCAGCAGCTCATCTTATCCGTTGCGAACGAACGAGCAGTACTTC.

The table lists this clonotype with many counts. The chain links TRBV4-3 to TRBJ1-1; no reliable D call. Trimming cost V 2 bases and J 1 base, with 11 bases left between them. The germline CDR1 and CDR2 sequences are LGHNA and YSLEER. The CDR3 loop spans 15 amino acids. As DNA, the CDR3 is TGCGCCAGCAGCCAATGGCGGGAACGGAACACTGAAGCTTTCTTT. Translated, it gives CASSQWRERNTEAFF.

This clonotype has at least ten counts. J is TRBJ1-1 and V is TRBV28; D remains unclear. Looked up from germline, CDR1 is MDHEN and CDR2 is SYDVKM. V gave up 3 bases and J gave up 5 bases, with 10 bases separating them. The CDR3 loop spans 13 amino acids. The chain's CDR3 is CASSFRVLTEAFF. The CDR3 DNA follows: TGTGCCAGCAGTTTTCGGGTTCTGACTGAAGCTTTCTTT.

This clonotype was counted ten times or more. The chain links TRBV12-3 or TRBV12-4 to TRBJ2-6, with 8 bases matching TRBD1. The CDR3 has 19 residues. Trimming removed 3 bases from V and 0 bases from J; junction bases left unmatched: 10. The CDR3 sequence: CASSFSGRGPYSGANVLTF. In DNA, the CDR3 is TGTGCCAGCAGTTTCTCGGGCAGGGGGCCTTACTCTGGGGCCAACGTCCTGACTTTC.